One and the same sample provided the 23 T cell receptor beta chains below, sequenced in a study of neoadjuvant anti-PD-1 for oral cavity cancer (dated by TCRdb to the early 2020s). The intended sense of this specimen's time point label: after neoadjuvant nivolumab, at surgical resection. To prepare the library, the immunoSEQ multiplex PCR assay was applied. TCRdb limited this immuneACCESS table to in-frame rearrangements with V and J called. A share of clones is missing; checked studies link under half to unresolved V genes, and the rest is unexplained. The sample has 20,000 to 25,000 clones on record, under 55% of them singletons. The leading ten clones occupy almost 40% of the sample. This specimen was tumor tissue, taken after nivolumab (anti-PD-1) treatment. Receptors were obtained from a person aged 35-79 years with oral cavity squamous cell carcinoma.

This clone was found many times. V gene TRBV2 combines with J gene TRBJ2-7; D unclear. Looked up from germline, CDR1 is SNHLY and CDR2 is FYNNEI. The CDR3 length is 11 residues. The V end lost 3 bases, the J end lost 4 bases, and 4 bases lay between the germline ends. The CDR3 reads CASSEEYEQYF. The CDR3 region has the DNA TGTGCCAGCAGTGAGGAATACGAGCAGTACTTC.

This clone was counted a single time. The chain combines TRBV7-9 with TRBJ2-7, with D unresolved. The CDR3 contains 13 residues. V gave up 1 base and J gave up 11 bases, with 15 bases separating them. In germline, CDR1 is SEHNR, CDR2 FQNEAQ (reference sequence). The CDR3 spells CASSLETGSPKYF. The CDR3 DNA reads TGTGCCAGCAGCTTAGAGACGGGCTCCCCGAAGTACTTC.

The chain joins TRBV7-9 to TRBJ2-5; the D gene could be TRBD1 or TRBD2 (6 bases each). V was trimmed by 6 bases and J by 3 bases, leaving 20 bases between them. Looked up from germline, CDR1 is SEHNR and CDR2 is FQNEAQ (reference sequence). The CDR3 loop spans 16 amino acids. CDR3 residues: CASSPTLTGRKETQYF. Here the CDR3 DNA reads TGTGCCAGCAGTCCCACGTTAACAGGGAGGAAAGAGACCCAGTACTTC.

The rearrangement links TRBV28 to TRBJ1-2; maybe TRBD1 (5 bases). The CDR3 totals 13 residues. The V and J ends lost 2 bases and 7 bases respectively, with 11 bases between them. CDR1 and CDR2 from the germline V gene are MDHEN and SYDVKM. The CDR3: CASSLTGTGGYTF. CDR3 DNA: TGTGCCAGCAGTTTAACGGGGACGGGTGGCTACACCTTC.

In its sample, this clone ranks as medium-sized. The chain is built from TRBV5-6 and TRBJ2-7, with 7 nucleotides matching TRBD1. The junction had 9 bases not matched to a gene; V was cut back by 1 base and J by 8 bases. CDR3 length: 14 residues. Germline assignment: CDR1 SGHDT and CDR2 YYEEEE. The DNA of the CDR3 is TGTGCCAGCAGCTTGCGTCAGGGGGTTCCTAAGCAGTACTTC. The encoded protein is CASSLRQGVPKQYF.

This clone came up a few times. The V and J genes are TRBV7-2 and TRBJ2-5; no reliable D call. V was shortened by 6 bases and J by 4 bases, with 15 bases between the two germline ends. Germline V CDR1 and CDR2: SGHTA, FQGNSA. The CDR3 totals 14 residues. The CDR3, as DNA: TGTGCCAGCAGTCCGTCTGGGGTATCAGAGACCCAGTACTTC. It is translated as CASSPSGVSETQYF.

The chain recombines TRBV5-1 with TRBJ1-4, with a weak D call TRBD1 (5 bases). The ends were cut back, 6 bases at V and 1 base at J, with 7 bases in the middle. The CDR3 is 13 residues long. Germline V CDR1 and CDR2: SGHRS, YFSETQ. The CDR3 protein is CASKRGTNEKLFF. The DNA for the CDR3 is TGCGCCAGCAAAAGGGGAACTAATGAAAAACTGTTTTTT.

The J gene is TRBJ2-7, the V gene TRBV7-2; D is possibly TRBD1 or TRBD2 (5 bases each). Germline loops: CDR1 SGHTA, CDR2 FQGNSA. Trimming pared 5 bases from V and 7 bases from J, leaving 12 bases between. This CDR3 has 12 residues. The CDR3 DNA reads as TGTGCCAGCAGCCCCCGGGACCTGGAGCAGTACTTC. Translating gives CASSPRDLEQYF.

This clone was counted at least ten times. V is TRBV10-2 and J is TRBJ1-6, with TRBD1 as a possible D gene (5 bases). Between the trimmed V and J ends, which lost 3 bases and 9 bases, there was a span of 6 bases. The CDR3 has 12 amino acids. Germline CDR1 reads WSHSY; CDR2 reads SAAADI. The CDR3 loop reads CASSDRASPLHF. DNA for the CDR3: TGCGCCAGCAGTGACAGGGCTTCACCCCTCCACTTT.

V and J are TRBV11-2 and TRBJ2-5; maybe TRBD1 (5 bases). The germline V and J ends were trimmed by 1 base and 4 bases, with 7 bases remaining between them. The CDR3 loop spans 13 amino acids. From germline, CDR1 is SGHAT and CDR2 FQNNGV. DNA of the CDR3: TGTGCCAGCAGCTTAGCACAGGCAGAGACCCAGTACTTC. It translates to CASSLAQAETQYF.

This clone was observed at least ten times. The rearrangement links TRBV7-8 to TRBJ2-5, with TRBD1 as a possible D gene (5 bases). CDR1 is SGHVS, CDR2 FQNEAQ, per germline. The CDR3 has 16 residues. V gave up 4 bases and J gave up 2 bases, with 17 bases separating them. The CDR3 bases are TGTGCCAGCAGCTCATTTATTGCGAGACAGCAAGAGACCCAGTACTTC. Its protein is CASSSFIARQQETQYF.

This clone occurred a few times. This chain uses TRBV2 with TRBJ1-6; TRBD1 matches 11 bases. This CDR3 is built from 14 residues. Germline V gene sequence: CDR1 SNHLY, CDR2 FYNNEI. V shed 6 bases and J 11 bases; nucleotides not matched to a gene: 6. This chain's CDR3 is CASSGQGAGTPLHF. The CDR3, as DNA: TGTGCCAGCAGCGGACAGGGGGCAGGAACACCCCTCCACTTT.

In this sample, this clone turned up a few times. The chain links TRBV5-1 to TRBJ2-2, with TRBD1 identical over 7 bases. Germline V CDR1 and CDR2: SGHRS, YFSETQ. Losses at the gene ends were 4 bases for V and 3 bases for J; bases not matched to a gene: 3. The CDR3 contains 14 residues. CDR3 sequence: CASSEGADTGELFF. CDR3 sequence (DNA): TGCGCCAGCAGCGAGGGGGCGGACACCGGGGAGCTGTTTTTT.

The table lists this clone with a few counts. The chain recombines TRBV5-8 with TRBJ2-2; D ambiguous. V lost 1 base, J lost 2 bases, and 15 bases lay in between. The CDR3 runs 17 residues. Germline V gene data show CDR1 as SGHTS and CDR2 as YDEGEE. CDR3 loop: CASSLPRSGTNTGELFF. For the CDR3, the DNA is TGTGCCAGCAGCTTGCCAAGGTCGGGTACTAACACCGGGGAGCTGTTTTTT.

This chain connects TRBV5-2 to TRBJ2-7. TRBV5-2 is termed a pseudogene. This CDR3 region has 14 residues. The chain's CDR3 is CASSLALSNYEQYF. As DNA, the CDR3 is TGTGCCAGCAGCTTGGCCCTCTCGAACTACGAGCAGTACTTC.

Only a few counts were recorded for this clone. CDR3 region: CASSRDRDYGYTF. In DNA form, the CDR3 reads TGTGCCAGCAGTAGGGACAGGGACTATGGCTACACCTTC. The V call is TRBV7-2, the J call TRBJ1-2, with TRBD1 identical over 9 bases. This CDR3 spans 13 amino acids. V was clipped by 6 bases and J by 3 bases; unmatched bases: 2. Germline CDR1 reads SGHTA; CDR2 reads FQGNSA.

This chain joins TRBV5-1 and TRBJ2-7; D might be TRBD1 (5 bases). Germline V gives CDR1 SGHRS, CDR2 YFSETQ. Trimming pared 1 base from V and 3 bases from J, leaving 23 bases between. The CDR3 runs to 18 residues. The CDR3 nucleotides are TGCGCCAGCAGCTTGAGGATGAAGGGGCCACCCTCGGACTACGAGCAGTACTTC. It encodes CASSLRMKGPPSDYEQYF. Together with reference TRBV5-1 and TRBJ2-7, the CDR3 gives the full variable domain: KAGVTQTPRYLIKTRGQQVTLSCSPISGHRSVSWYQQTPGQGLQFLFEYFSETQRNKGNFPGRFSGRQFSNSRSEMNVSTLELGDSALYLCASSLRMKGPPSDYEQYFGPGTRLTVT.

The chain links TRBV10-3 to TRBJ2-2, with 8 bases fitting TRBD2. The CDR3 is 15 residues long. Germline V lookup: CDR1 ENHRY, CDR2 SYGVKD. The trim removed 4 bases at V and 0 bases at J, leaving 1 base unmatched. The CDR3 region has the DNA TGTGCCATCAGTGGCGGGGGGTCGAACACCGGGGAGCTGTTTTTT. Its translation: CAISGGGSNTGELFF.

V and J are TRBV5-1 and TRBJ1-1, with D possibly being TRBD1 (6 bases). Germline CDR1 reads SGHRS; CDR2 reads YFSETQ. This CDR3 has 14 amino acids. Trimming took 4 bases from V and 1 from J, leaving 11 bases between them. The CDR3 is CASSLQGSNTEAFF. CDR3 nucleotides: TGCGCCAGCAGCCTACAGGGATCGAACACTGAAGCTTTCTTT.

The chain employs TRBV5-6 and TRBJ1-5; a possible D gene is TRBD1 (5 bases). The V end lost 3 bases, the J end lost 0 bases, and 19 bases lay between the germline ends. In germline, CDR1 is SGHDT, CDR2 YYEEEE. The CDR3 is made up of 18 amino acids. The DNA of the CDR3 is TGTGCCAGCAGCTCAGGTCAGGGCCGCCGAGTTAGCAATCAGCCCCAGCATTTT. As protein: CASSSGQGRRVSNQPQHF.

This clone was detected once. The V gene is TRBV7-8, the J gene TRBJ1-2; tentative D call: TRBD1 (5 bases). Germline CDR1 SGHVS, CDR2 FQNEAQ. Trimming cost V 3 bases and J 4 bases, with 9 bases left between them. The CDR3 is 13 residues long. As DNA, the CDR3 is TGTGCCAGCAGCTTCCGGGGGAGCTATGGCTACACCTTC. Translation gives CASSFRGSYGYTF.

This clone came up many times. The chain links TRBV30 to TRBJ2-7; D unclear. This CDR3 region has 14 residues. CDR1 and CDR2 from the germline V gene are GTSNPN and SVGIG (reference sequence). Between the trimmed V and J ends, which lost 0 bases and 6 bases, there was a span of 15 bases. The DNA for the CDR3 is TGTGCCTGGAGTGTGGCTTCTTTCCGAGGCGAGCAGTACTTC. Translation gives CAWSVASFRGEQYF.

This clone has ten or more counts. This chain uses TRBV7-9 with TRBJ1-6; no firm D call. Trimming stripped 5 bases from V and 0 bases from J, with 17 bases between. Germline lookup yields CDR1 SEHNR and CDR2 FQNEAQ (reference sequence). This CDR3 comprises 18 residues. The CDR3 nucleotides read TGTGCCAGCAGCCCCCGACGGTACGAAAGCTCCTATAATTCACCCCTCCACTTT. Encoded protein: CASSPRRYESSYNSPLHF.